This T cell receptor (beta chain) was observed in a study of blood T cells in healthy people across ages. Study-level findings and limits: Estimates drawn from one million T cells were deemed to understate diversity. Any changes in expanded clonotypes were possibly confounded, as donor CMV status remained unknown.

About this clonotype itself: Its specificity is unknown.

The CDR3 spans 14 residues. CDR1 SGHTA and CDR2 FQGTGA come from the germline V gene. Primed by a sample-barcoded 5' primer and a J-beta primer mix, a second PCR proceeded for about 7 to 11 cycles. TCRdb analysed the 5' RACE reads with MiXCR anew, one entry per CDR3 protein. The table lists approximately 1,700,000 distinct CDR3 sequences, approximately 40% of them singletons. The chain uses TRBV7-3 and TRBJ2-7; TRBD1 matches at 9 bases. The DNA end favors TRBJ2-5, so the J call may be wrong. The sequencing input was blood. The sequence was collected from a human donor in good health. In DNA, the CDR3 is TGTGCCAGCAGCCCAGACAGGGGGGCTGAGACCCAGTACTTC. Translating gives CASSPDRGAETQYF.